Below, one T cell receptor (beta chain) is given with its context. One junction end disagrees with the germline gene, perhaps due to a read error. This sample is drawn from a study of T-cell memory formation after mild COVID-19. About the study: The two donors had largely donor-specific TCR clusters.

Germline values: CDR1 SGHAT, CDR2 FQNNGV. The CDR3 length is 11 residues. TCRdb independently ran MiXCR on the 5' RACE reads; one entry per CDR3 protein. Here the sample spans some 65,000 distinct CDR3 sequences, approximately 15% being singletons. This sequence was found in an adult woman who had mild COVID-19 (a few samples of this study predate the infection). Cell type and time point are not known. Source material: PBMCs or a T cell subset sorted from them (not recorded which). The gene calls are TRBV11-2 and TRBJ2-1, with 8 bases that match TRBD2. The CDR3 loop is CASSDSGMRVF. As DNA, the CDR3 is TGTGCCAGCAGCGATAGCGGGATGAGGGTCTTC. The variable domain in full, completed from reference TRBV11-2 and TRBJ2-1, reads EAGVAQSPRYKIIEKRQSVAFWCNPISGHATLYWYQQILGQGPKLLIQFQNNGVVDDSQLPKDRFSAERLKGVDSTLKIQPAKLEDSAVYLCASSDSGMRVFGPGTRLTVL.